These 2 T cell receptor beta chains originate from one sample sequenced in a study of graft-versus-host responses after intestinal transplantation (dated by TCRdb to about 2021). Libraries were prepared through the immunoSEQ multiplex PCR assay. TCRdb carries this immuneACCESS record with in-frame sequences only. Its versions omit some clonotypes, under half of them owing to an unresolved V gene in the studies checked, with the rest unexplained. For this sample the table gives 99,000 or so clones, of which 86% were detected only once. 1.4% of the sample is in the top ten clones. This specimen was PBMCs, taken 255 days after intestinal transplant. These receptors originate from a human patient who received an intestinal transplant, so some T cells may come from the graft donor.

This rearrangement joins TRBV6-1 to TRBJ2-7; 8 bases map to TRBD2. Per the germline V gene, CDR1 is MNHNS and CDR2 is SASEGT. The CDR3 is made up of 15 amino acids. V lost 4 bases to trimming and J lost 0 bases; unmatched junction nucleotides: 5. The CDR3 loop reads CASSAGGTSSYEQYV. CDR3 nucleotides: TGTGCCAGCAGTGCTGGGGGGACTAGCTCCTACGAGCAGTACGTC.

The rearrangement links TRBV7-6 to TRBJ2-1, with D hard to call. V lost 1 base to trimming and J lost 7 bases, with 8 bases between them. This CDR3 has 13 amino acids. CDR1 and CDR2 (germline): SGHVS, FNYEAQ. CDR3 bases: TGTGCCAGCAGCTTAGGGACCGGAAATGAGCAGTTCTTC. Translated, it gives CASSLGTGNEQFF.